The next 9 T cell receptor beta chains were all read from a single sample in a study of CD8+ T cells in alopecia areata. Treatment meaning: oral pan-JAK inhibitor, 5-10 mg twice daily. Following RNA extraction, reverse transcription yielded cDNA that acted as the sequencing template. Assay used: immunoSEQ multiplex PCR; TCRdb lists only in-frame clones, some missing. The sample has 200,000 or so clones; around 43% are singletons. This specimen was CD4+ T cells sorted from blood, taken at roughly week 38, from a patient treated with tofacitinib. Every receptor here comes from a human donor with alopecia areata.

V gene TRBV6-1 combines with J gene TRBJ1-1, with D hard to call. The V end lost 6 bases, the J end lost 0 bases, and 11 bases lay between the germline ends. The length of the CDR3 is 14 residues. Germline loops: CDR1 MNHNS, CDR2 SASEGT. The CDR3 region has the DNA TGTGCCAGCAGGGGCAGAGAGATGAACACTGAAGCTTTCTTT. Translated: CASRGREMNTEAFF.

The rearrangement links TRBV27 to TRBJ2-3, with D unclear. This CDR3 contains 12 residues. V gave up 7 bases and J gave up 1 base, with 6 bases separating them. Germline V gives CDR1 MNHEY, CDR2 SMNVEV (reference sequence). CDR3 in amino acids: CASMGGTDTQYF. The CDR3 DNA follows: TGTGCCAGCATGGGCGGCACAGATACGCAGTATTTT.

The chain has TRBV2 and TRBJ2-6, with unresolved D. Germline CDR1 SNHLY, CDR2 FYNNEI. Trimming took 5 bases from V and 0 from J, leaving 2 bases between them. The CDR3 spans 13 residues. The CDR3 DNA reads as TGTGCCAGCAGTATCTCTGGGGCCAACGTCCTGACTTTC. Translation: CASSISGANVLTF. The complete variable domain, with remaining parts taken from reference TRBV2 and TRBJ2-6, reads EPEVTQTPSHQVTQMGQEVILRCVPISNHLYFYWYRQILGQKVEFLVSFYNNEISEKSEIFDDQFSVERPDGSNFTLKIRSTKLEDSAMYFCASSISGANVLTFGAGSRLTVL.

This clone was found a few times. The chain uses TRBV29-1 and TRBJ1-5; the D gene is possibly TRBD1 (6 bases). V dropped 4 bases and J dropped 6 bases, with 16 bases sitting between them. Germline loops: CDR1 SQVTM, CDR2 ANQGSEA. The CDR3 loop spans 14 amino acids. CDR3 protein: CSVVGTGGGQPQHF. The DNA for the CDR3 is TGCAGCGTTGTTGGGACGGGAGGGGGTCAGCCCCAGCATTTT.

V gene TRBV2 combines with J gene TRBJ1-1; the D gene is possibly TRBD1 (6 bases). V lost 3 bases, J lost 4 bases, and 12 bases lay in between. The germline V gene has CDR1 SNHLY and CDR2 FYNNEI. This CDR3 is 14 amino acids long. The CDR3 nucleotides are TGTGCCAGCAGTGACACGGGAGGGGGCACTGAAGCTTTCTTT. Amino acids: CASSDTGGGTEAFF.

This clone was observed a handful of times. The CDR3 reads CATSREEGDRCTF. CDR3 nucleotides: TGTGCCACCAGCAGAGAGGAGGGCGACCGCTGCACCTTC. The chain recombines TRBV15 with TRBJ1-2, with D unresolved. CDR3 length equals 13 residues. V lost 0 bases and J 13 bases, leaving 15 bases between the germline ends. CDR1 is LNHNV and CDR2 is YYDKDF in the germline V gene (reference sequence). Using reference TRBV15 and TRBJ1-2 for the parts outside the CDR3, the full variable domain is DAMVIQNPRYQVTQFGKPVTLSCSQTLNHNVMYWYQQKSSQAPKLLFHYYDKDFNNEADTPDNFQSRRPNTSFCFLDIRSPGLGDTAMYLCATSREEGDRCTFGSGTRLTVV.

This clone was seen only a few times. The V call is TRBV30, the J call TRBJ2-2; 7 bases fit TRBD1. The CDR3 is made up of 15 amino acids. Germline assignment: CDR1 GTSNPN and CDR2 SVGIG (reference sequence). V dropped 8 bases and J dropped 8; count of bases not matched to a gene: 17. CDR3 bases: TGTGCCACACCAGGACAGGCCGTGGATGATGGGGAGCTGTTTTTT. Encoded protein: CATPGQAVDDGELFF.

V is TRBV10-3 and J is TRBJ2-1; 11 bases align to TRBD2. The trim removed 2 bases at V and 7 bases at J, leaving 10 bases unmatched. This CDR3 comprises 17 residues. Germline V gene lookup returns CDR1 ENHRY and CDR2 SYGVKD. CDR3 DNA sequence: TGTGCCATCAGTGAGACCGACAGAACTAGCGGGAGAAATGAGCAGTTCTTC. Protein product: CAISETDRTSGRNEQFF.

As regards this clone: A junction end diverges from the germline sequence, so it may reflect a read error. The chain has TRBV5-4 and TRBJ2-1; 7 bases are shared with TRBD1. Germline V gene sequence: CDR1 SGHNT, CDR2 YYREEE (reference sequence). The CDR3 contains 13 residues. The CDR3 DNA is TGTGCCAGCAGCTTACAGGGGTTCCCCGAGCCGTTCTTC. This gives the protein CASSLQGFPEPFF.